This TCR beta chain was captured by sequencing in a study of beta chain features in type 1 diabetes. Study in general: There was similarity between patients and healthy donors in age, gender and cell yields.

This CDR3 comprises 13 residues. V lost 5 bases to trimming and J lost 6 bases, with 11 bases between them. Germline V gene lookup returns CDR1 LGHNA and CDR2 YSLEER. Regarding this clone: What it binds is not known.

Study-wide results and caveats: The question left open here concerned HLA type influencing TCRB rearrangement. TCRB repertoires of naive, central memory and Treg cells appeared more similar among patients than among healthy donors. Type 1 diabetes patients had fewer VDJ junction insertions and more deletions.

The isolated RNA, all of it, was reverse transcribed, so expressed TCRB transcripts were what got sequenced. Assay: immunoSEQ multiplex PCR; the TCRdb copy retains only in-frame clones and omits some. The sample consists of hundreds of thousands of clones, over 65% of them appearing once. The V and J genes are TRBV4-3 and TRBJ2-4, with unresolved D. This sequence originates from a man between 25 and 39 years old in good health. The sample consisted of naive CD4+ T cells from blood. The CDR3 loop is CASSFKKGNIQYF. The CDR3 DNA follows: TGCGCCAGCAGCTTCAAGAAGGGAAACATTCAGTACTTC.